This T cell receptor beta chain was identified during a study of T cells in Graves' hyperthyroidism and ophthalmopathy. This clonotype was recorded a few times. Researchers took RNA transcripts and amplified the TCR beta CDR3 regions from them. First-round RT-PCR with HTBI primers amplified the TCR CDR3 region. MiXCR was run by TCRdb on the multiplex PCR reads, yielding one entry per CDR3 protein. This sample has some 720,000 distinct CDR3 sequences; roughly 15% occur once, and the top ten carry around 7.7%. V lost 6 bases and J lost 2; bases outside the gene matches: 2. The CDR3 loop spans 13 amino acids. Patients between 18 and 65 years old had hyperthyroidism, newly diagnosed and lasting under 2 months. PBMCs were collected from a roughly 9.7 ml volume of fresh peripheral blood.

The receptor was derived from a man younger than 35 with Graves' hyperthyroidism. The chain recombines TRBV12-3 or TRBV12-4 with TRBJ2-7, with 9 bases fitting TRBD2. The sequenced sample consisted of blood. The DNA of the CDR3 is TGTGCCAGCAGGAGGACTAGCGCCTACGAGCAGTACTTC. Its translation is CASRRTSAYEQYF.